The sequence of this T cell receptor beta chain was determined in a study of response to subunit inactivated influenza vaccine. The V gene's germline CDR1 is SNHLY and CDR2 FYNNEI. The germline V and J ends were trimmed by 6 bases and 1 base, with 15 bases remaining between them. The length of the CDR3 is 15 residues. This clonotype appeared a single time. TCRdb redid the calling of the RT-PCR reads with MiXCR, one entry per CDR3 protein. The table lists about 610,000 distinct CDR3 sequences, 14% of them singletons, with 11% in the top ten. The chain is built from TRBV2 and TRBJ2-5; D may be TRBD1 or TRBD2 (7 bases each). The sequences come from PBMCs from blood, collected 12 days after vaccination. The clonotype originates from a man in his fifties who received an inactivated influenza vaccine. The CDR3 nucleotides read TGTGCCAGCAGAGCTAGCAGGGGGGGCCAAGAGACCCAGTACTTC. Translation gives CASRASRGGQETQYF.